This entry lists 2 T cell receptor beta chains sequenced from one sample in a study of T-cell reconstitution after alpha-beta-depleted transplantation in children. Molecular barcoding with unique molecular identifiers was used for the TCRbeta library. MiXCR, run by TCRdb on the PCR reads, gives a single entry per CDR3 protein. The sample contains some 830,000 distinct CDR3 sequences, around 17% of which appear only once. The specimen comprised PBMCs, mostly from graft donor cells, sampled 360 days after TCRalphabeta/CD19-depleted stem cell transplant. The source is a male patient under 18 who had a stem cell transplant for acute lymphoblastic leukemia, so the T cells may come from the graft donor.

This clonotype was observed many times. The CDR3 loop reads CASSLGEGTEAFF. CDR3 DNA: TGTGCCAGCTCCTTGGGGGAGGGGACTGAAGCTTTCTTT. V is TRBV10-3 and J is TRBJ1-1; a weak D match, TRBD1 (5 bases). The germline V gene encodes CDR1 ENHRY and CDR2 SYGVKD. There are 13 residues in the CDR3. V lost 10 bases and J 5 bases, leaving 17 bases between the germline ends.

In this sample, this clonotype turned up a few times. The CDR3 DNA reads as TGTGCCAGCAGTGAAGCGCTTCTGGGACTAGGTAAGGGTGAGCAGTTCTTC. It translates to CASSEALLGLGKGEQFF. V usage is TRBV2 and J usage is TRBJ2-1; 8 bases are a match to TRBD2. V trimming: 0 bases; J trimming: 9 bases; junction bases outside the gene matches: 13. Germline V gene sequence: CDR1 SNHLY, CDR2 FYNNEI. The CDR3 loop spans 17 amino acids.